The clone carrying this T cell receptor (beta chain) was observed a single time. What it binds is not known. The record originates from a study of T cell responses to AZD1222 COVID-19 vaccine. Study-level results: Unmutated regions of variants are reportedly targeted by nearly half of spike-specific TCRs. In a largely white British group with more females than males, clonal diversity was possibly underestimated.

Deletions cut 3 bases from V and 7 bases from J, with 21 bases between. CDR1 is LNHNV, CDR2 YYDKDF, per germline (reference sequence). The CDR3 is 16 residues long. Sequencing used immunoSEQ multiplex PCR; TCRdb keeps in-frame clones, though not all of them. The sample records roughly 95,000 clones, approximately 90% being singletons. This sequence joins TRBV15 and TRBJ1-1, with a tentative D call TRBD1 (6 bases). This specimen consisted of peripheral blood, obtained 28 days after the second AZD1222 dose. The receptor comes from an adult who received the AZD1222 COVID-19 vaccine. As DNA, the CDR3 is TGTGCCACCAGCAGGGACAGTGGCCCACCTTACGGTGAAGCTTTCTTT. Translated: CATSRDSGPPYGEAFF.